One sample yielded the 18 T cell receptor beta chains listed below, sequenced in a study of T cell responses to AZD1222 COVID-19 vaccine. Sequencing used immunoSEQ multiplex PCR; TCRdb keeps in-frame clones, though not all of them. This table holds roughly 120,000 clones, roughly 90% found once. The input for sequencing was peripheral blood, taken on day 0 of AZD1222 vaccination. These receptors originate from an adult in good health.

CDR3 coding DNA: TGTGCCAGCACGGACCCAATCTACGAGCAGTACTTC. Protein sequence: CASTDPIYEQYF. This chain uses TRBV21-1 with TRBJ2-7. TRBV21-1 is an annotated pseudogene. The CDR3 covers 12 residues.

The chain recombines TRBV5-1 with TRBJ1-2; D perhaps matches TRBD1 (5 bases). V was pared by 1 base and J by 5 bases, with 6 bases between. Germline CDR1 SGHRS, CDR2 YFSETQ. The CDR3 is made up of 12 amino acids. As DNA, the CDR3 is TGCGCCAGCAGCTTGCCAGGGTATGGCTACACCTTC. It translates to CASSLPGYGYTF.

This chain links TRBV6-5 with TRBJ2-6; D remains ambiguous. From germline, CDR1 is MNHEY and CDR2 SVGAGI. The CDR3 sequence is 15 residues long. V was clipped by 6 bases and J by 4 bases, with 13 bases between them. This CDR3 is CASSFRMSGANVLTF. Written as DNA, the CDR3 is TGTGCCAGCAGCTTCAGGATGTCCGGGGCCAACGTCCTGACTTTC.

As DNA, the CDR3 is TGTGCCTGGACTAGCGGCTACGAGCAGTACTTC. It encodes CAWTSGYEQYF. The V call is TRBV30, the J call TRBJ2-7, with 7 bases fitting TRBD2. The CDR3 is 11 residues long. Germline CDR1 reads GTSNPN; CDR2 reads SVGIG (reference sequence). V lost 4 bases, J lost 3 bases, and 0 bases stayed unmatched. Using reference TRBV30 and TRBJ2-7 for the parts outside the CDR3, the full variable domain is SQTIHQWPATLVQPVGSPLSLECTVEGTSNPNLYWYRQAAGRGLQLLFYSVGIGQISSEVPQNLSASRPQDRQFILSSKKLLLSDSGFYLCAWTSGYEQYFGPGTRLTVT.

The chain joins TRBV18 to TRBJ2-7; TRBD1 aligns across 7 bases. J gave up 4 bases and V 4 bases, and 7 bases lay outside the gene matches. The V gene's germline CDR1 is KGHSH and CDR2 LQKENI. The CDR3 covers 14 residues. In nucleotides, the CDR3 is TGTGCCAGCTCACGATCGACAGGGAAGTACGAGCAGTACTTC. Protein sequence: CASSRSTGKYEQYF.

The genes are TRBV21-1 and TRBJ2-7; the tabulated D call, TRBD1, remains unverified against the DNA. TRBV21-1 is a pseudogene segment. The CDR3 totals 18 residues. The CDR3 region has the DNA TGTGCCAGCAGCAAAAAGCCCCCTTGTGGACACGATACCTACGAGCAGTACTTC. Translation gives CASSKKPPCGHDTYEQYF.

The genes are TRBV5-1 and TRBJ2-5, with 11 bases that match TRBD1. The CDR3 extends over 17 amino acids. The V segment lost 0 bases and the J segment 2 bases; nucleotides outside the gene matches: 6. CDR1 and CDR2 from the germline V gene are SGHRS and YFSETQ. The CDR3 DNA reads as TGCGCCAGCAGCTTGGCTGGGACAGGGGGTGGGCAAGAGACCCAGTACTTC. Translation gives CASSLAGTGGGQETQYF.

The chain recombines TRBV7-2 with TRBJ2-5; tentative D call: TRBD1 (5 bases). CDR3 size: 16 residues. Deletions cut 1 base from V and 1 base from J, with 13 bases between. Germline CDR1 is SGHTA and CDR2 is FQGNSA. CDR3 in DNA: TGTGCCAGCAGCTTAGAAAGGACAACGCCCCAAGAGACCCAGTACTTC. Its protein product is CASSLERTTPQETQYF. The full variable domain, completed using reference TRBV7-2 and TRBJ2-5, is GAGVSQSPSNKVTEKGKDVELRCDPISGHTALYWYRQSLGQGLEFLIYFQGNSAPDKSGLPSDRFSAERTGGSVSTLTIQRTQQEDSAVYLCASSLERTTPQETQYFGPGTRLLVL.

The rearrangement uses TRBV5-4 and TRBJ2-7, with 7 bases that match TRBD2. This CDR3 spans 13 amino acids. With V trimmed by 6 bases and J by 1 base, 4 bases remained unmatched. Per the germline V gene, CDR1 is SGHNT and CDR2 is YYREEE (reference sequence). The CDR3 sequence is CASTASGSYEQYF. CDR3 in DNA: TGTGCCAGCACGGCTAGCGGATCCTACGAGCAGTACTTC. Using reference TRBV5-4 and TRBJ2-7 for the parts outside the CDR3, the full variable domain is ETGVTQSPTHLIKTRGQQVTLRCSSQSGHNTVSWYQQALGQGPQFIFQYYREEENGRGNFPPRFSGLQFPNYSSELNVNALELDDSALYLCASTASGSYEQYFGPGTRLTVT.

This sequence joins TRBV11-2 and TRBJ2-3, with 10 bases fitting TRBD1. Germline-derived CDR1 and CDR2 are SGHAT and FQNNGV. The V segment lost 7 bases and the J segment 3 bases; nucleotides outside the gene matches: 10. This CDR3 comprises 16 residues. The CDR3 coding sequence is TGTGCCAGCACCTTCGGGCGGACAGGGGGAACAGATACGCAGTATTTT. It is translated as CASTFGRTGGTDTQYF.

The CDR3 DNA sequence: TGTGCCAGCAGTGAAGGGGGCGCAAGTTCGGAAAAACTGTTTTTT. It translates to CASSEGGASSEKLFF. The rearrangement uses TRBV6-1 and TRBJ1-4; perhaps TRBD1 as D (5 bases). The CDR3 has 15 amino acids. Germline-derived CDR1 and CDR2 are MNHNS and SASEGT. Between the trimmed V and J ends, which lost 1 base and 8 bases, there was a span of 14 bases.

This chain links TRBV5-6 with TRBJ2-2; TRBD2 aligns across 12 bases. The CDR3 has 16 amino acids. J was trimmed by 5 bases and V by 4 bases; bases with no gene match: 6. Germline V gene data show CDR1 as SGHDT and CDR2 as YYEEEE. Here the CDR3 reads CASSRRTSGATGELFF. The CDR3 DNA follows: TGTGCCAGCAGCCGGAGGACTAGCGGGGCAACCGGGGAGCTGTTTTTT. Combining the CDR3 with reference TRBV5-6 and TRBJ2-2 gives the whole variable domain DAGVTQSPTHLIKTRGQQVTLRCSPKSGHDTVSWYQQALGQGPQFIFQYYEEEERQRGNFPDRFSGHQFPNYSSELNVNALLLGDSALYLCASSRRTSGATGELFFGEGSRLTVL.

This chain links TRBV7-9 with TRBJ2-3; the D call may be TRBD1 or TRBD2 (5 bases each). The CDR3 covers 15 residues. V lost 5 bases to trimming and J lost 1 base, with 13 bases between them. CDR1 is SEHNR, CDR2 FQNEAQ, per germline (reference sequence). CDR3 bases: TGTGCCAGCAGCCACCAGGGAGACGGCACAGATACGCAGTATTTT. It specifies CASSHQGDGTDTQYF.

This chain joins TRBV5-6 and TRBJ1-1, with a tentative D call TRBD1 (5 bases). CDR3 length: 16 amino acids. CDR1 is SGHDT and CDR2 is YYEEEE in the germline V gene. V lost 0 bases and J lost 1, with 13 bases in between. CDR3 loop: CASSLDGGRTNTEAFF. The CDR3 bases are TGTGCCAGCAGCTTGGACGGGGGGAGAACGAACACTGAAGCTTTCTTT. Drawing the rest from reference TRBV5-6 and TRBJ1-1, the complete variable domain is DAGVTQSPTHLIKTRGQQVTLRCSPKSGHDTVSWYQQALGQGPQFIFQYYEEEERQRGNFPDRFSGHQFPNYSSELNVNALLLGDSALYLCASSLDGGRTNTEAFFGQGTRLTVV.

This chain links TRBV7-9 with TRBJ2-1; D is perhaps TRBD2 (7 bases). The V end lost 0 bases, the J end lost 5 bases, and 14 bases lay between the germline ends. The CDR3 is 16 amino acids. Germline loops: CDR1 SEHNR, CDR2 FQNEAQ (reference sequence). The CDR3 DNA sequence: TGTGCCAGCAGCTTAGCGCTTGGCGGGGGCCACAATGAGCAGTTCTTC. This encodes CASSLALGGGHNEQFF.

This clone has a single count. The rearrangement joins TRBV5-1 to TRBJ2-7; D unclear. The CDR3 runs to 12 residues. The V gene lost 4 bases and the J gene lost 3 bases, with 8 bases spanning the gap. Germline V gene lookup returns CDR1 SGHRS and CDR2 YFSETQ. In DNA form, the CDR3 reads TGCGCCAGCAGCGCGGACGGCTACGAGCAGTACTTC. Translating it yields CASSADGYEQYF.

The gene calls are TRBV7-2 and TRBJ1-3; TRBD1 matches at 7 bases. V shed 3 bases and J 0 bases; nucleotides not matched to a gene: 5. The germline V gene encodes CDR1 SGHTA and CDR2 FQGNSA. The CDR3 consists of 16 residues. This chain's CDR3 is CASSFRQGNSGNTIYF. The CDR3 DNA follows: TGTGCCAGCAGCTTTAGACAGGGTAACTCTGGAAACACCATATATTTT.

This sequence joins TRBV6-1 and TRBJ2-7; TRBD1 or TRBD2 may be the D gene (5 bases each). Germline CDR1 MNHNS, CDR2 SASEGT. This CDR3 contains 14 residues. V was pared by 1 base and J by 3 bases, with 10 bases between. CDR3 nucleotide sequence: TGTGCCAGCAGTGAAGTCCCAGGGAGCTACGAGCAGTACTTC. The encoded protein is CASSEVPGSYEQYF.